Below, 12 T cell receptor beta chains from the same sample are listed, as sequenced in a study of neoadjuvant anti-PD-1 for oral cavity cancer. Method: immunoSEQ multiplex PCR; TCRdb's copy keeps in-frame clones and lacks some. Here the sample spans about 24,000 clones, more than 20% being singletons. Noted time point: after neoadjuvant nivolumab, at surgical resection. This specimen was tumor tissue, taken after nivolumab (anti-PD-1) treatment. These receptors were obtained from a person aged 35-79 years with oral cavity squamous cell carcinoma.

In its sample, this clone was seen a few times. V usage is TRBV29-1 and J usage is TRBJ1-4; D gene unclear. The V end was cut by 1 base, the J end by 8 bases, with 5 bases between. Germline V gene lookup returns CDR1 SQVTM and CDR2 ANQGSEA. The CDR3 spans 11 residues. The CDR3 DNA follows: TGCAGCGTTGAAGTAATGGAAAAACTGTTTTTT. Translation gives CSVEVMEKLFF.

This clone turned up a few times. The chain couples TRBV28 to TRBJ2-7; D might be TRBD1 (6 bases). V lost 4 bases, J lost 9 bases, and 16 bases lay in between. Germline V gene sequence: CDR1 MDHEN, CDR2 SYDVKM. CDR3 length: 13 amino acids. CDR3 residues: CASSSDMGQRQYF. DNA of the CDR3: TGTGCCAGCAGTTCCGATATGGGACAAAGGCAGTACTTC.

This chain joins TRBV14 and TRBJ1-1, with 9 bases fitting TRBD1. Germline values: CDR1 SGHDN, CDR2 FVKESK. The junction had 8 bases not matched to a gene; V was cut back by 6 bases and J by 0 bases. This CDR3 is built from 16 residues. The CDR3 DNA reads TGTGCCAGCAGAGAATACAGGGGGCGGATGAACACTGAAGCTTTCTTT. Protein: CASREYRGRMNTEAFF.

This clone was detected a few times. The chain combines TRBV18 with TRBJ1-1, with 8 bases lining up with TRBD1. Trimming took 3 bases from V and 0 from J; bases not matched to a gene: 6. This CDR3 has 16 residues. Per germline, CDR1 KGHSH and CDR2 LQKENI. The DNA for the CDR3 is TGTGCCAGCTCACCGGCAGGACAGGGACTGAACACTGAAGCTTTCTTT. This gives the protein CASSPAGQGLNTEAFF. Complete variable domain (other parts from reference TRBV18 and TRBJ1-1): NAGVMQNPRHLVRRRGQEARLRCSPMKGHSHVYWYRQLPEEGLKFMVYLQKENIIDESGMPKERFSAEFPKEGPSILRIQQVVRGDSAAYFCASSPAGQGLNTEAFFGQGTRLTVV.

The V gene is TRBV6-4, the J gene TRBJ1-2; TRBD1 is a possible D gene (6 bases). The CDR3 loop spans 15 amino acids. CDR1 is MRHNA, CDR2 SNTAGT, per germline. Trimming stripped 0 bases from V and 4 bases from J, with 12 bases between. The CDR3, as DNA: TGTGCCAGCAGTGACTCGTATACAGGGCCCTATGGCTACACCTTC. It specifies CASSDSYTGPYGYTF.

The chain combines TRBV4-1 with TRBJ2-5, with 12 nucleotides matching TRBD2. Germline V CDR1 and CDR2: MGHRA, YSYEKL. CDR3 length equals 17 residues. Trimming took 4 bases from V and 5 from J; bases not matched to a gene: 11. The CDR3 nucleotides are TGCGCCAGCAGCCCAAGGACTAGCGGGATCGATGGGGAGACCCAGTACTTC. Translated, it gives CASSPRTSGIDGETQYF.

The sample holds a few counts of this clone. This rearrangement joins TRBV6-1 to TRBJ1-2; no firm D call. The germline V and J ends were trimmed by 6 bases and 4 bases, with 15 bases remaining between them. The length of the CDR3 is 14 residues. Germline CDR1 MNHNS, CDR2 SASEGT. CDR3 sequence (DNA): TGTGCCAGCAGCCCAGGACCGGGTCTCTATGGCTACACCTTC. Translation gives CASSPGPGLYGYTF.

The rearrangement joins TRBV19 to TRBJ2-3; possibly TRBD2 for D (5 bases). V was clipped by 3 bases and J by 6 bases, with 13 bases between them. The CDR3 is 14 amino acids. Germline V gene data show CDR1 as LNHDA and CDR2 as SQIVND (reference sequence). CDR3 DNA sequence: TGTGCCAGTAGTATCCCCAGCACGGGGGATACGCAGTATTTT. Protein product: CASSIPSTGDTQYF.

This clone turned up a few times. J is TRBJ1-2 and V is TRBV27, with TRBD1 matching 9 bases. Losses at the gene ends were 5 bases for V and 5 bases for J; bases not matched to a gene: 6. This CDR3 spans 14 amino acids. Germline V gene sequence: CDR1 MNHEY, CDR2 SMNVEV (reference sequence). This chain's CDR3 is CASSPPGTGYGYTF. The CDR3 bases are TGTGCCAGCAGTCCCCCCGGGACAGGGTATGGCTACACCTTC.

V usage is TRBV4-1 and J usage is TRBJ2-3; no clear D. The V gene's germline CDR1 is MGHRA and CDR2 YSYEKL. Trimming took off 2 bases at V and 5 bases at J, with 17 bases between the two ends. The CDR3 loop spans 16 amino acids. CDR3 bases: TGCGCCAGCAGCCAAATAGGGCAGTTTGATGGAGATACGCAGTATTTT. Translation gives CASSQIGQFDGDTQYF.

This clone is deemed medium-sized. The V gene is TRBV7-8, the J gene TRBJ1-2; a weak D match, TRBD1 (5 bases). Germline V lookup: CDR1 SGHVS, CDR2 FQNEAQ. This CDR3 has 17 amino acids. V was pared by 5 bases and J by 1 base, with 20 bases between. The CDR3 nucleotides are TGTGCCAGCAGCCGACGAGGGACGGAGTCTCTTAACTATGGCTACACCTTC. As protein: CASSRRGTESLNYGYTF.

This clone has more than one count but fewer than ten. The V and J genes are TRBV5-1 and TRBJ2-7; D gene uncertain. CDR3 length equals 13 residues. CDR1 and CDR2 from the germline V gene are SGHRS and YFSETQ. The V and J ends lost 5 bases and 5 bases respectively, with 14 bases between them. The CDR3 coding sequence is TGCGCCAGCAGGGTGGCACTCCGGGACGAGCAGTACTTC. Amino acids: CASRVALRDEQYF.